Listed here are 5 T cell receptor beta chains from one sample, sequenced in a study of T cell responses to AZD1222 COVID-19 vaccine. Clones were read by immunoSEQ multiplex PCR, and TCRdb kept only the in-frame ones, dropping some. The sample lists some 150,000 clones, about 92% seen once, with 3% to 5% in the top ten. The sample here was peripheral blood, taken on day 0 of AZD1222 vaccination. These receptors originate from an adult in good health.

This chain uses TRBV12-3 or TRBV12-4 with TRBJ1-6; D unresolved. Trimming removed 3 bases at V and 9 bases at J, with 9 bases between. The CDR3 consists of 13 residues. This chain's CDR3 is CASSFGLASPLHF. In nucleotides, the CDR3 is TGTGCCAGCAGTTTCGGATTGGCTTCACCCCTCCACTTT.

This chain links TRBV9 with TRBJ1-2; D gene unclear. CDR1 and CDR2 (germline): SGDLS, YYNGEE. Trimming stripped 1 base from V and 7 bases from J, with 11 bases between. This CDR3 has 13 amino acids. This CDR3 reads CASSVSERGGYTF. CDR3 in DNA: TGTGCCAGCAGCGTATCGGAGCGGGGTGGCTACACCTTC.

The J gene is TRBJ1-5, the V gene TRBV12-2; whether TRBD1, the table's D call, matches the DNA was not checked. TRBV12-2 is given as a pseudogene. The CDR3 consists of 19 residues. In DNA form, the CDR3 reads TGTGCAAGTCGCTTAGCGACCCCCGGGACAGATCTTAGCAATCAGCCCCAGCATTTT. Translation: CASRLATPGTDLSNQPQHF.

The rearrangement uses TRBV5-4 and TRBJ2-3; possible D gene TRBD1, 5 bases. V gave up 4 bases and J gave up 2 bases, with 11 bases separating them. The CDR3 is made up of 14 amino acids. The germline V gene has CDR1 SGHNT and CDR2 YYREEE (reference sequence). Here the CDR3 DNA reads TGTGCCAGCAGCCAGCGTGGGGCCACAGATACGCAGTATTTT. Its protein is CASSQRGATDTQYF.

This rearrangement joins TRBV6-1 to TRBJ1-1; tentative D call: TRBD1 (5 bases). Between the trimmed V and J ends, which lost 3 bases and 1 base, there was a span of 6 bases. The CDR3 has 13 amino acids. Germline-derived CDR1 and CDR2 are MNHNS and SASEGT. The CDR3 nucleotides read TGTGCCAGCAGTGACAGGGAGAACACTGAAGCTTTCTTT. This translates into CASSDRENTEAFF.